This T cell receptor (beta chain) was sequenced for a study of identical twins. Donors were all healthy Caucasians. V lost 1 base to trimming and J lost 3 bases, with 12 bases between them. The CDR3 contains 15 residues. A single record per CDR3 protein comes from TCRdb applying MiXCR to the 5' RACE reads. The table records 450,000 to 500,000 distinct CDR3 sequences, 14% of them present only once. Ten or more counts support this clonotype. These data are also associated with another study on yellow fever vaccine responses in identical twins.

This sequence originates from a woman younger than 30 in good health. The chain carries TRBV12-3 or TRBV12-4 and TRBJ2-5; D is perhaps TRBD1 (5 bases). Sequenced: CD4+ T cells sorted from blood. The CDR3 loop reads CASSLGSGREETQYF. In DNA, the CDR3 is TGTGCCAGCAGTTTAGGCTCCGGCAGGGAAGAGACCCAGTACTTC.